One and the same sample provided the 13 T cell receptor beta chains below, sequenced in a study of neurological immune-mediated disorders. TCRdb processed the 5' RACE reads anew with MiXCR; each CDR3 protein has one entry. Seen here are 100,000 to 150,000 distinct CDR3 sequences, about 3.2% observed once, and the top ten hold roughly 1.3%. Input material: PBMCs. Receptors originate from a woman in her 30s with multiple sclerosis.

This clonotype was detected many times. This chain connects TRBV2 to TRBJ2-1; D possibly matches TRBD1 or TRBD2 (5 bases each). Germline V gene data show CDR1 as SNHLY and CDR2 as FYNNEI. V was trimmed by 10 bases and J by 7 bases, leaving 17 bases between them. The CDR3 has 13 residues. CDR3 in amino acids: CAIAGTATNEQFF. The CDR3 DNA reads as TGTGCCATAGCCGGGACCGCAACTAATGAGCAGTTCTTC.

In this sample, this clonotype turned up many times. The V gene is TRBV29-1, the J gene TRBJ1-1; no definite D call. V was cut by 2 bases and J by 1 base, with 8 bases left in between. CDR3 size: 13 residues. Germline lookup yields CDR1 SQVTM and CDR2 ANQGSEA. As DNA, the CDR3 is TGCAGCGTTGAAAAGGTGGCGAACACTGAAGCTTTCTTT. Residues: CSVEKVANTEAFF.

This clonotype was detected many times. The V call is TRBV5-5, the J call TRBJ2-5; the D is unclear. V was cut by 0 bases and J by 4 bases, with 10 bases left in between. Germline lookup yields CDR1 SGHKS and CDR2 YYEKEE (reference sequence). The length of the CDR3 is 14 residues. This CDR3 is CASSLELDGETQYF. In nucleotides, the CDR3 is TGTGCCAGCAGCTTGGAATTGGACGGAGAGACCCAGTACTTC. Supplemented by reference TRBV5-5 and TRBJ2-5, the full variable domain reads DAGVTQSPTHLIKTRGQQVTLRCSPISGHKSVSWYQQVLGQGPQFIFQYYEKEERGRGNFPDRFSARQFPNYSSELNVNALLLGDSALYLCASSLELDGETQYFGPGTRLLVL.

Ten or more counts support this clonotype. Written as DNA, the CDR3 is TGCGCCACCCGACATGACAGGGCTTCACCCCTCCACTTT. Amino acid sequence: CATRHDRASPLHF. This sequence joins TRBV5-1 and TRBJ1-6, with TRBD1 matching over 7 bases. Trimming at V came to 9 bases and at J to 9 bases, leaving 9 bases not matched to a gene. The CDR3 has 13 amino acids. Germline CDR1 is SGHRS and CDR2 is YFSETQ.

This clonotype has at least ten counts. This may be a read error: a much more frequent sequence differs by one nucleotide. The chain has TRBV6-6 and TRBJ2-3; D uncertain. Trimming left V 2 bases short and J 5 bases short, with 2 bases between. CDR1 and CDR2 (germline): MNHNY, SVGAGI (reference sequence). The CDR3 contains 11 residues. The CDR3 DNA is TGTGCCAGCAGTTACATAGATACGCAGTATTTT. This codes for CASSYIDTQYF.

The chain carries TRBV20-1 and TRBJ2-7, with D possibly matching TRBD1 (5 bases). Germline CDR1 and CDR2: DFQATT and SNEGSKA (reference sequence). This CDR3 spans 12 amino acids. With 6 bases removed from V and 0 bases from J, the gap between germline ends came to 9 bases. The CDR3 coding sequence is TGCAGTGCAGGGGCCGGCTCCTACGAGCAGTACTTC. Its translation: CSAGAGSYEQYF.

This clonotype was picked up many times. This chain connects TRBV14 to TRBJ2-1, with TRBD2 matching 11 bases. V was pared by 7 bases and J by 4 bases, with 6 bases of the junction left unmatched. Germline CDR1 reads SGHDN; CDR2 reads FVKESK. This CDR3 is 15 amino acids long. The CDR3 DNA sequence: TGTGCCAGCACCCCCGGGACTAGCGGATACAATGAGCAGTTCTTC. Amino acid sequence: CASTPGTSGYNEQFF.

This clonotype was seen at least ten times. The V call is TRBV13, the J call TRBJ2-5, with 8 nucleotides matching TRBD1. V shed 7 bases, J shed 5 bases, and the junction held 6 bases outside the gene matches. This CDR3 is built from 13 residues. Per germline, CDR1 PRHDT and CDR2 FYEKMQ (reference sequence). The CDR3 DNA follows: TGTGCCAGCACCGACAGGGGTTGGGAGACCCAGTACTTC. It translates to CASTDRGWETQYF.

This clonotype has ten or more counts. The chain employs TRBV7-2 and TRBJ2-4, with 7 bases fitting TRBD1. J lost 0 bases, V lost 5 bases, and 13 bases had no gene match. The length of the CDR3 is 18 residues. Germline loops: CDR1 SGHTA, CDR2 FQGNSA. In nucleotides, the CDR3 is TGTGCCAGCAGCCTAAAAACAGGGGATTGGGGAGCCAAAAACATTCAGTACTTC. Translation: CASSLKTGDWGAKNIQYF.

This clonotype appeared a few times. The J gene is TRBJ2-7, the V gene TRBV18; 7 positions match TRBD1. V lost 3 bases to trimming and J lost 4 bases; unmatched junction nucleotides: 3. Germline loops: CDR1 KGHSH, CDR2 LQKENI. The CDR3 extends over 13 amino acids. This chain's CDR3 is CASSPEQGYEQYF. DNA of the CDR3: TGTGCCAGCTCACCGGAACAGGGGTACGAGCAGTACTTC.

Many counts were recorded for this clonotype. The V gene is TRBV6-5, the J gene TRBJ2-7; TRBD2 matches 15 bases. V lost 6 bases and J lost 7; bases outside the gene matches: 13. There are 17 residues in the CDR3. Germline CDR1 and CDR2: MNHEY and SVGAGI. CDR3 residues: CASRTRRTSGRAGEQYF. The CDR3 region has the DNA TGTGCCAGCAGGACGAGAAGGACTAGCGGGAGGGCCGGTGAGCAGTACTTC.

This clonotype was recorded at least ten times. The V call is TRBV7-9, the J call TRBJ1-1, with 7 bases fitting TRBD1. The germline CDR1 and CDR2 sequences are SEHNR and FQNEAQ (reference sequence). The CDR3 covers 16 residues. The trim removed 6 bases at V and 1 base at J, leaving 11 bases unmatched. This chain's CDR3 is CASRHTGARENTEAFF. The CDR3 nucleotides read TGTGCCAGCAGGCACACAGGGGCGCGAGAGAACACTGAAGCTTTCTTT.

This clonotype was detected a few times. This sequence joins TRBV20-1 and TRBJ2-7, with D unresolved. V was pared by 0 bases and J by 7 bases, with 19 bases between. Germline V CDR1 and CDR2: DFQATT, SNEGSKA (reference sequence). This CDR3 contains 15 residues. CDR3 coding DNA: TGCAGTGCTAGAGAGGTGGCAGGTAACTTGAAAGAGCAGTACTTC. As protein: CSAREVAGNLKEQYF.